A single sample is the source of the 21 T cell receptor beta chains below, sequenced in a study of blood T cell repertoires in COVID-19. Only in-frame clones appear in the TCRdb table, and some are missing; sequencing was by immunoSEQ multiplex PCR. The data show roughly 100,000 clones, with about four fifths seen just once and roughly 2% held by the top ten. Sequenced: peripheral blood. All receptors come from a man between 65 and 79 years old with active or convalescent COVID-19.

The genes are TRBV5-1 and TRBJ2-1, with 12 bases fitting TRBD2. CDR3 length: 16 amino acids. CDR1 and CDR2 (germline): SGHRS, YFSETQ. With V trimmed by 4 bases and J by 8 bases, 10 bases remained unmatched. DNA of the CDR3: TGCGCCAGCAGCCCGTCACTAGCGGGGGGCGTGGATGAGCAGTTCTTC. This gives the protein CASSPSLAGGVDEQFF.

This clone was seen a single time. The CDR3 is CASSQQEINYGYTF. DNA for the CDR3: TGTGCCAGCAGCCAGCAGGAAATTAACTATGGCTACACCTTC. The J gene is TRBJ1-2, the V gene TRBV6-5; D unresolved. Trimming removed 6 bases at V and 1 base at J, with 12 bases between. Germline CDR1 and CDR2: MNHEY and SVGAGI. The CDR3 length is 14 residues.

This chain connects TRBV15 to TRBJ1-2; D ambiguous. The germline V gene encodes CDR1 LNHNV and CDR2 YYDKDF (reference sequence). CDR3 length: 14 amino acids. V was trimmed by 1 base and J by 4 bases, leaving 10 bases between them. The CDR3 is CATSRGGGGYGYTF. As DNA, the CDR3 is TGTGCCACCAGCAGAGGGGGAGGAGGCTATGGCTACACCTTC.

In DNA, the CDR3 is TGTGCCAGCAGCACATCCAACTACAATGAGCAGTTCTTC. This codes for CASSTSNYNEQFF. The V call is TRBV7-2, the J call TRBJ2-1; no reliable D call. V gave up 5 bases and J gave up 3 bases, with 8 bases separating them. The CDR3 sequence is 13 residues long. Germline-derived CDR1 and CDR2 are SGHTA and FQGNSA. Full variable domain (remainder filled in from reference TRBV7-2 and TRBJ2-1): GAGVSQSPSNKVTEKGKDVELRCDPISGHTALYWYRQSLGQGLEFLIYFQGNSAPDKSGLPSDRFSAERTGGSVSTLTIQRTQQEDSAVYLCASSTSNYNEQFFGPGTRLTVL.

The rearrangement links TRBV27 to TRBJ2-5, with a tentative D call TRBD2 (5 bases). This CDR3 comprises 14 residues. Germline V gene lookup returns CDR1 MNHEY and CDR2 SMNVEV (reference sequence). V was trimmed by 2 bases and J by 4 bases, leaving 11 bases between them. CDR3 sequence reads: CASSLAASGETQYF. CDR3 coding DNA: TGTGCCAGCAGTTTAGCGGCCAGCGGAGAGACCCAGTACTTC.

The chain joins TRBV5-1 to TRBJ2-3; perhaps TRBD2 as D (5 bases). The CDR3 totals 14 residues. Trimming took off 4 bases at V and 1 base at J, with 10 bases between the two ends. Germline lookup yields CDR1 SGHRS and CDR2 YFSETQ. The CDR3 sequence: CASSPTTGTDTQYF. In DNA, the CDR3 is TGCGCCAGCAGCCCGACTACGGGCACAGATACGCAGTATTTT.

The chain employs TRBV7-2 and TRBJ1-4; tentatively, D is TRBD1 (5 bases). CDR1 and CDR2 (germline): SGHTA, FQGNSA. Trimming removed 1 base at V and 7 bases at J, with 13 bases between. This CDR3 region has 15 residues. DNA of the CDR3: TGTGCCAGCAGCTTAGGAGGTCAGGGTGGTGAAAAACTGTTTTTT. Its protein is CASSLGGQGGEKLFF.

The table lists this clone with a few counts. The chain couples TRBV7-9 to TRBJ1-4, with 10 bases fitting TRBD1. V lost 6 bases, J lost 6 bases, and 4 bases stayed unmatched. This CDR3 region has 14 residues. Per germline, CDR1 SEHNR and CDR2 FQNEAQ (reference sequence). In DNA, the CDR3 is TGTGCCAGCAGTCGTGGGACAGGGGATGAAAAACTGTTTTTT. It translates to CASSRGTGDEKLFF. Variable domain in full (rest from reference TRBV7-9 and TRBJ1-4): DTGVSQNPRHKITKRGQNVTFRCDPISEHNRLYWYRQTLGQGPEFLTYFQNEAQLEKSRLLSDRFSAERPKGSFSTLEIQRTEQGDSAMYLCASSRGTGDEKLFFGSGTQLSVL.

The chain links TRBV5-1 to TRBJ2-5, with D possibly TRBD1 on 5 matching bases. Germline-derived CDR1 and CDR2 are SGHRS and YFSETQ. Trimming took off 0 bases at V and 3 bases at J, with 9 bases between the two ends. The length of the CDR3 is 14 residues. The CDR3 here is CASSLEGNKETQYF. The CDR3 nucleotides read TGCGCCAGCAGCTTGGAGGGGAACAAAGAGACCCAGTACTTC. The complete variable domain, with remaining parts taken from reference TRBV5-1 and TRBJ2-5, reads KAGVTQTPRYLIKTRGQQVTLSCSPISGHRSVSWYQQTPGQGLQFLFEYFSETQRNKGNFPGRFSGRQFSNSRSEMNVSTLELGDSALYLCASSLEGNKETQYFGPGTRLLVL.

The genes are TRBV5-1 and TRBJ2-3; D uncertain. Germline CDR1 is SGHRS and CDR2 is YFSETQ. The CDR3 consists of 15 residues. The V and J ends lost 1 base and 2 bases respectively, with 11 bases between them. The CDR3 loop reads CASSLWAQITDTQYF. Here the CDR3 DNA reads TGCGCCAGCAGCTTGTGGGCCCAGATCACAGATACGCAGTATTTT.

The J gene is TRBJ2-1, the V gene TRBV7-2; 12 nucleotides line up with TRBD2. This CDR3 contains 14 residues. V shed 5 bases, J shed 4 bases, and the junction held 0 bases outside the gene matches. Germline V gene lookup returns CDR1 SGHTA and CDR2 FQGNSA. The CDR3 DNA reads TGTGCCAGCAGCGGACTAGCGGGGTACAATGAGCAGTTCTTC. It translates to CASSGLAGYNEQFF. Full variable domain (rest looked up from reference TRBV7-2 and TRBJ2-1): GAGVSQSPSNKVTEKGKDVELRCDPISGHTALYWYRQSLGQGLEFLIYFQGNSAPDKSGLPSDRFSAERTGGSVSTLTIQRTQQEDSAVYLCASSGLAGYNEQFFGPGTRLTVL.

This clone was detected only once. The chain is built from TRBV7-8 and TRBJ2-1, with 11 bases aligning to TRBD2. Germline-derived CDR1 and CDR2 are SGHVS and FQNEAQ. This CDR3 has 17 amino acids. J gave up 5 bases and V 6 bases, and 12 bases lay outside the gene matches. The CDR3 DNA is TGTGCCAGCAGAGATGTTGCTAGCGGGGGGCCCCACAATGAGCAGTTCTTC. Amino acids: CASRDVASGGPHNEQFF. Using reference TRBV7-8 and TRBJ2-1 for the parts outside the CDR3, the full variable domain is GAGVSQSPRYKVAKRGQDVALRCDPISGHVSLFWYQQALGQGPEFLTYFQNEAQLDKSGLPSDRFFAERPEGSVSTLKIQRTQQEDSAVYLCASRDVASGGPHNEQFFGPGTRLTVL.

The genes are TRBV6-5 and TRBJ2-1, with 8 bases identical to TRBD2. The CDR3 has 14 residues. The V gene end was trimmed by 6 bases and the J gene end by 6 bases; junction bases not matched to a gene: 7. Germline lookup yields CDR1 MNHEY and CDR2 SVGAGI. CDR3 in DNA: TGTGCCAGCAGACCCTCACGGGGGGGCAATGAGCAGTTCTTC. Encoded protein: CASRPSRGGNEQFF.

J is TRBJ1-2 and V is TRBV3-1 (or the pseudogene TRBV3-2); TRBD1 is a possible D gene (5 bases). This CDR3 has 14 residues. V shed 4 bases and J shed 6 bases, with 15 bases lying between them. The germline V gene has CDR1 LGHDT and CDR2 YNNKEL (reference sequence). The CDR3, as DNA: TGTGCCAGCAGCCCAGACAGATTCCAGGATGGCTACACCTTC. This sequence encodes CASSPDRFQDGYTF.

To note about this clone: In the same sample, other DNA sequences code for this CDR3. This sequence joins TRBV6-5 and TRBJ2-3; TRBD1 matches at 7 bases. Germline loops: CDR1 MNHEY, CDR2 SVGAGI. The length of the CDR3 is 14 residues. V shed 6 bases, J shed 0 bases, and the junction held 3 bases outside the gene matches. In nucleotides, the CDR3 is TGTGCCAGCAGGAGACAGGGTAGCACAGATACGCAGTATTTT. Translating gives CASRRQGSTDTQYF.

J is TRBJ1-1 and V is TRBV18, with D possibly being TRBD1 (5 bases). CDR1 is KGHSH and CDR2 is LQKENI in the germline V gene. Trimming cost V 0 bases and J 7 bases, with 9 bases left between them. The CDR3 contains 13 residues. The CDR3, as DNA: TGTGCCAGCTCACCACCCCGACAGATTGAAGCTTTCTTT. Translating gives CASSPPRQIEAFF.

The CDR3 is CASSPGQGWFEQFF. The DNA for the CDR3 is TGTGCCAGCTCACCAGGGCAGGGATGGTTTGAGCAGTTCTTC. The rearrangement joins TRBV18 to TRBJ2-1, with D tentatively TRBD1 (5 bases). V gave up 2 bases and J gave up 9 bases, with 14 bases separating them. CDR1 and CDR2 from the germline V gene are KGHSH and LQKENI. CDR3 length: 14 amino acids.

This chain connects TRBV5-5 to TRBJ1-5, with a weak D call TRBD1 (5 bases). CDR1 is SGHKS, CDR2 YYEKEE, per germline (reference sequence). Trimming stripped 8 bases from V and 0 bases from J, with 12 bases between. The CDR3 is 14 amino acids. CDR3 sequence reads: CARAGYCSNQPQHF. Written as DNA, the CDR3 is TGTGCCAGGGCAGGGTACTGTAGCAATCAGCCCCAGCATTTT. The variable domain in full, completed from reference TRBV5-5 and TRBJ1-5, reads DAGVTQSPTHLIKTRGQQVTLRCSPISGHKSVSWYQQVLGQGPQFIFQYYEKEERGRGNFPDRFSARQFPNYSSELNVNALLLGDSALYLCARAGYCSNQPQHFGDGTRLSIL.

The rearrangement uses TRBV5-8 and TRBJ1-1; D perhaps matches TRBD1 (5 bases). The CDR3 is 18 amino acids. Germline values: CDR1 SGHTS, CDR2 YDEGEE. The V end was cut by 0 bases, the J end by 1 base, with 19 bases between. The CDR3 DNA is TGTGCCAGCAGCTTGGGGGGCGTTAAGATTAGCTGGAACACTGAAGCTTTCTTT. Its translation: CASSLGGVKISWNTEAFF.

The CDR3 DNA follows: TGCGCCAGCAGCGTGCGGACAGGGCCCGGGGAGCTGTTTTTT. Its protein product is CASSVRTGPGELFF. This chain joins TRBV5-1 and TRBJ2-2; TRBD1 matches at 8 bases. Germline V CDR1 and CDR2: SGHRS, YFSETQ. V lost 4 bases and J lost 6; bases outside the gene matches: 5. This CDR3 has 14 residues.

This clone appeared a single time. This sample includes further DNA sequences coding for the same CDR3. The chain joins TRBV5-1 to TRBJ1-1, with D possibly TRBD1 on 5 matching bases. CDR1 is SGHRS, CDR2 YFSETQ, per germline. V lost 0 bases to trimming and J lost 3 bases, with 9 bases between them. The CDR3 sequence is 14 residues long. The CDR3 DNA follows: TGCGCCAGCAGCTTGGGGGGAGGGGACACTGAAGCTTTCTTT. Its protein is CASSLGGGDTEAFF.